Following are 21 T cell receptor beta chains from one sample sequenced in a study of blood T cells in healthy people across ages. A second PCR of roughly 7 to 11 cycles used a sample-barcoded 5' primer and a J-beta primer mix. TCRdb recomputed calls from the 5' RACE reads with MiXCR, one row per CDR3 protein. This table holds around 2 million distinct CDR3 sequences, around 42% found once. Sequenced material: blood. These receptors all come from a human donor in good health.

This sequence joins TRBV20-1 and TRBJ2-5; TRBD2 matches 8 bases. CDR1 is DFQATT and CDR2 is SNEGSKA in the germline V gene (reference sequence). V gave up 5 bases and J gave up 1 base; unmatched junction bases: 3. CDR3 size: 13 residues. The CDR3: CSAPGLAQETQYF. The CDR3 DNA reads as TGCAGTGCTCCTGGACTAGCCCAAGAGACCCAGTACTTC.

The J gene is TRBJ2-1, the V gene TRBV6-2 or TRBV6-3; D is possibly TRBD2 (6 bases). The V end lost 4 bases, the J end lost 7 bases, and 11 bases lay between the germline ends. Germline V gene data show CDR1 as MNHEY and CDR2 as SVGEGT. CDR3 size: 13 residues. CDR3 loop: CASSFNRGNEQFF. CDR3 DNA: TGTGCCAGCAGTTTTAACCGGGGGAATGAGCAGTTCTTC.

This clonotype was seen only a few times. The chain has TRBV4-3 and TRBJ1-2; possible D gene TRBD1, 5 bases. Trimming took 0 bases from V and 3 from J, leaving 20 bases between them. The germline V gene has CDR1 LGHNA and CDR2 YSLEER. This CDR3 has 18 amino acids. For the CDR3, the DNA is TGCGCCAGCAGCCAAGATCTAGGTCGGCCGGGCAGGGACTATGGCTACACCTTC. This encodes CASSQDLGRPGRDYGYTF.

The genes are TRBV20-1 and TRBJ1-2; 8 bases align to TRBD1. The CDR3 has 16 amino acids. Germline lookup yields CDR1 DFQATT and CDR2 SNEGSKA (reference sequence). The V segment lost 1 base and the J segment 3 bases; nucleotides outside the gene matches: 10. The CDR3, as DNA: TGCAGTGCTAGAGCGGGACAGGTGGACATAGACTATGGCTACACCTTC. Its protein product is CSARAGQVDIDYGYTF.

J is TRBJ2-3 and V is TRBV12-5; tentative D call: TRBD2 (7 bases). Germline V gene sequence: CDR1 LGHNT, CDR2 FRNRAP. Trimming shortened V by 5 bases and J by 4 bases, and 16 bases separated the two germline ends. CDR3 length: 15 residues. The CDR3 DNA follows: TGTGCTAGTGGTCCAACCCGGGGGGCTGCAGATACGCAGTATTTT. It encodes CASGPTRGAADTQYF.

The CDR3 reads CASSPFPDTQYF. In DNA, the CDR3 is TGTGCCAGCAGCCCCTTCCCCGATACGCAGTATTTT. V and J are TRBV28 and TRBJ2-3, with D unresolved. V lost 6 bases and J lost 6, with 10 bases in between. This CDR3 is built from 12 residues. Per the germline V gene, CDR1 is MDHEN and CDR2 is SYDVKM.

The chain employs TRBV24-1 and TRBJ2-3; D gene ambiguous. The ends were cut back, 4 bases at V and 0 bases at J, with 16 bases in the middle. The CDR3 is 17 amino acids. Looked up from germline, CDR1 is KGHDR and CDR2 is SFDVKD. The CDR3 sequence is CATSDPKTPRSTDTQYF. In DNA, the CDR3 is TGTGCCACCAGTGACCCTAAGACCCCCAGAAGCACAGATACGCAGTATTTT.

The chain links TRBV2 to TRBJ1-5; D is uncertain. V shed 3 bases and J shed 11 bases, with 11 bases lying between them. Germline CDR1 and CDR2: SNHLY and FYNNEI. This CDR3 is built from 12 residues. As DNA, the CDR3 is TGTGCCAGCAGTGAGACGGGAGAGACCCAGCATTTT. It translates to CASSETGETQHF. The complete variable domain, with remaining parts taken from reference TRBV2 and TRBJ1-5, reads EPEVTQTPSHQVTQMGQEVILRCVPISNHLYFYWYRQILGQKVEFLVSFYNNEISEKSEIFDDQFSVERPDGSNFTLKIRSTKLEDSAMYFCASSETGETQHFGDGTRLSIL.

This clonotype was observed a single time. The chain uses TRBV20-1 and TRBJ2-7; 7 bases are a match to TRBD1. The germline V gene encodes CDR1 DFQATT and CDR2 SNEGSKA (reference sequence). Trimming at V came to 3 bases and at J to 2 bases, leaving 4 bases not matched to a gene. The CDR3 runs 13 residues. The CDR3 DNA is TGCAGTGCTAGTGGGACAGATACCTACGAGCAGTACTTC. Translating it yields CSASGTDTYEQYF.

The V call is TRBV4-3, the J call TRBJ2-5, with 9 positions matching TRBD2. CDR1 and CDR2 (germline): LGHNA, YSLEER. V lost 2 bases to trimming and J lost 4 bases; unmatched junction nucleotides: 8. CDR3 length equals 16 residues. The CDR3 DNA is TGCGCCAGCAGCCAATTGCGGGGGGGAGAGGGAGAGACCCAGTACTTC. Residues: CASSQLRGGEGETQYF.

The chain combines TRBV5-1 with TRBJ1-1; D may be TRBD1 (5 bases). The CDR3 length is 13 residues. The germline V gene has CDR1 SGHRS and CDR2 YFSETQ. V lost 4 bases and J 6 bases, leaving 13 bases between the germline ends. The CDR3 is CASSGGTTAEAFF. CDR3 nucleotides: TGCGCCAGCAGCGGCGGGACGACGGCTGAAGCTTTCTTT.

This chain connects TRBV12-3 or TRBV12-4 to TRBJ2-5; D tentatively fits TRBD1 or TRBD2 (5 bases each). Trimming took off 5 bases at V and 11 bases at J, with 18 bases between the two ends. The CDR3 totals 13 residues. The CDR3 loop reads CASSHARGGRQYF. For the CDR3, the DNA is TGTGCCAGCAGTCACGCCCGGGGCGGTCGGCAGTACTTC.

The gene calls are TRBV6-5 and TRBJ1-5; unclear D gene. Germline V gene data show CDR1 as MNHEY and CDR2 as SVGAGI. The V gene lost 0 bases and the J gene lost 7 bases, with 10 bases spanning the gap. The CDR3 totals 14 residues. CDR3 residues: CASSYSISSQPQHF. The CDR3 nucleotides read TGTGCCAGCAGTTACTCGATCTCCTCCCAGCCCCAGCATTTT.

Ten or more counts support this clonotype. The chain carries TRBV10-3 and TRBJ2-1; 13 bases fit TRBD2. This CDR3 comprises 14 residues. Per the germline V gene, CDR1 is ENHRY and CDR2 is SYGVKD. V lost 10 bases to trimming and J lost 7 bases; unmatched junction nucleotides: 7. In nucleotides, the CDR3 is TGTGCCACTGGACTAGCGGGGGTGTGGAATGAGCAGTTCTTC. Translated, it gives CATGLAGVWNEQFF.

A few counts support this clonotype. The chain is built from TRBV6-2 or TRBV6-3 and TRBJ1-2; D may be TRBD1 (6 bases). The length of the CDR3 is 15 residues. Trimming pared 6 bases from V and 0 bases from J, leaving 14 bases between. Germline V lookup: CDR1 MNHEY, CDR2 SVGEGT. DNA for the CDR3: TGTGCCAGCAGCTCGACACGGACAGCTAACTATGGCTACACCTTC. The encoded protein is CASSSTRTANYGYTF.

This clonotype turned up a few times. The CDR3 loop reads CAIRTGESYEQYF. CDR3 in DNA: TGTGCCATTCGGACAGGGGAGAGTTACGAGCAGTACTTC. This rearrangement joins TRBV10-3 to TRBJ2-7, with 9 bases that match TRBD1. With V trimmed by 9 bases and J by 4 bases, 7 bases remained unmatched. CDR1 and CDR2 (germline): ENHRY, SYGVKD. This CDR3 region has 13 residues.

This clonotype was counted a few times. J is TRBJ1-4 and V is TRBV9; D is possibly TRBD1 (6 bases). The CDR3 has 15 residues. Germline values: CDR1 SGDLS, CDR2 YYNGEE. The V gene lost 0 bases and the J gene lost 7 bases, with 13 bases spanning the gap. Here the CDR3 DNA reads TGTGCCAGCAGCGTAGTGGCAGGGGCCTCTGAAAAACTGTTTTTT. Its translation is CASSVVAGASEKLFF. The variable domain in full, completed from reference TRBV9 and TRBJ1-4, reads DSGVTQTPKHLITATGQRVTLRCSPRSGDLSVYWYQQSLDQGLQFLIQYYNGEERAKGNILERFSAQQFPDLHSELNLSSLELGDSALYFCASSVVAGASEKLFFGSGTQLSVL.

The chain has TRBV27 and TRBJ1-2; possibly TRBD1 for D (5 bases). Trimming took off 7 bases at V and 2 bases at J, with 14 bases between the two ends. The CDR3 is made up of 14 amino acids. Germline values: CDR1 MNHEY, CDR2 SMNVEV (reference sequence). DNA for the CDR3: TGTGCCAGCACCCCAGCGGGACCAAACTATGGCTACACCTTC. It encodes CASTPAGPNYGYTF.

V usage is TRBV6-6 and J usage is TRBJ2-7; 7 bases are shared with TRBD2. The J call could be wrong; TRBJ2-5 is a better fit for the DNA end. Germline loops: CDR1 MNHNY, CDR2 SVGAGI (reference sequence). This CDR3 is built from 15 residues. The CDR3: CASSLGDYMKETQYF. The CDR3 DNA reads TGTGCCAGCAGTTTAGGGGACTACATGAAAGAGACCCAGTACTTC.

CDR3 coding DNA: TGTGCCAGCAGCTTTGGCGGGGGGGAGTACAATGAGCAGTTCTTC. It specifies CASSFGGGEYNEQFF. The chain couples TRBV7-2 to TRBJ2-1, with TRBD2 matching 9 bases. Germline V lookup: CDR1 SGHTA, CDR2 FQGNSA. The CDR3 consists of 15 residues. V dropped 3 bases and J dropped 4; count of bases not matched to a gene: 4.

This clonotype was recorded a few times. The CDR3, as DNA: TGCGCCAGCAGCCAAGGGTTAGGGGTTGACTATGGCTACACCTTC. Protein: CASSQGLGVDYGYTF. The chain joins TRBV4-3 to TRBJ1-2, with D perhaps TRBD1 (5 bases). Trimming took 1 base from V and 3 from J, leaving 12 bases between them. The CDR3 is 15 residues long. The V gene's germline CDR1 is LGHNA and CDR2 YSLEER.